This record covers a single TCR beta chain. What antigen it recognizes has not been identified. No base quality values were provided; no much bigger clone lies one nucleotide off. The cohort consisted of approximately 670 healthy bone marrow donors. All cohort members were sampled while nominally healthy, although unrecorded immune exposures were likely present. CMV serostatus was positive for about 300 and negative for about half of the roughly 700 cohort members, and was not recorded for this donor. A peripheral blood sample was provided by each donor, and peripheral blood mononuclear cells were used for TCR beta sequencing. Genomic DNA was extracted from the blood cell samples with the Qiagen DNeasy Blood Extraction Kit. The data stem from a study of cytomegalovirus exposure and HLA in healthy donors listed by TCRdb under 2017. Study-level background: An earlier analysis of some 620 of the donors reported roughly 300 Gb of sequence data and 117 million unique TCR beta sequences obtained from 180 million or so T cells. HLA typing covered class I and class II loci at four-digit resolution. In an earlier analysis of a few hundred of the donors, high-throughput TCR beta sequencing was used to judge whether each TCR beta V gene segment behaved as functional or pseudogenic. Alongside the repertoire data, information on donor age, sex, ethnicity and CMV serostatus was compiled. A later genetic analysis used genome-wide SNP genotypes for about 65% of the roughly 670 donors, treating that subset as a discovery cohort. Across some 400 genotyped donors of the cohort, an average of 235,054 unique TCR beta nucleotide sequences per donor were sequenced, and around 20% of those sequences were non-productive. In addition to the first cohort of 666 subjects, a separate validation cohort of approximately 130 different subjects was used. In the later analysis, no new phenotypic data were used to find candidate immune exposures; instead, reliance was placed on TCR beta sequences and their occurrence across donors. About five DR-DQ haplotypes were treated as single units for association and clustering because of strong linkage in the cohort. The T cell repertoires of under 700 subjects were profiled by immunosequencing and related to cytomegalovirus serostatus. Every repertoire in the discovery cohort had been generated on one and the same sequencing platform. A later analysis re-analyzed previously published TCR beta repertoires from 500 to 700 donors and added high-resolution HLA genotyping to study TCR occurrence patterns. An early release covering 500 to 750 HLA-typed donors comprised roughly 300 gigabases of sequencing data and tens of millions of unique TCR sequences. The number of donors typed differed by locus, with about 629-630 for A, B, C, DRB1 and DQB1, approximately 500 for DQA1, 600 to 610 for DPA1, and under 490 for DPB1. To predict cytomegalovirus infection status, the study brought together high-throughput TCR immunosequencing, statistical association of individual TCRs with disease status, and machine learning. The study aimed to test whether signatures of past pathogen exposure could be identified by cataloging public T cell receptors. Of the 300 to 500 genotyped donors, 75% to 85% were placed in the genetic ancestry cluster associated with self-reported Caucasian donors. What the work shows at the level of the full study, not this receptor alone: A later genetic analysis associated a missense DCLRE1C variant with V-gene and J-gene trimming of TCR beta chains, and an independent cohort replicated the association. A later analysis found that HLA-associated TCR beta chains were more clonally expanded and had lower generation probabilities than equally common non-associated chains. Broadly in line with IMGT annotations, most TCR beta V segments showed up in productive rearrangements about 90% or about 30% of the time in an earlier analysis of about 500 of the donors. Because some donors lacked HLA typing at each locus, the association tests relied only on the typed subset. A further reported finding was that TCR beta sequences accurately predicted the HLA-A and HLA-B alleles for most subjects in the first cohort. A cluster of highly shared sequence variants was judged likely to represent a technical artifact of the sequencing pipeline. Across donors, most TCR sequences were observed very rarely, whereas some public TCRs were present in many individuals. It was suggested by the authors that the approach could potentially be generalized to other disease states and immunological phenotypes. When HLA alleles, especially DR and DQ, strongly co-occurred, TCR associations were difficult to assign to individual alleles. Presence/absence analyses assumed roughly uniform sequencing depth across donors, an assumption that may not hold. Because the 87-base-pair reads could not distinguish some IMGT-functional V segments, including TRBV6-2 and TRBV6-3, those segments were excluded. A later analysis reported that several top co-occurrence clusters appeared linked to parvovirus B19, influenza, CMV and Epstein-Barr virus. CMV serostatus was the only immune exposure information available for the cohort. In a later analysis, most CMV-associated TCR beta chains were found to appear HLA-restricted, with HLA associations seemingly driven largely by CMV exposure. In a later analysis, the rate of TCR association differed among HLA loci, with DRB1 alleles having the most associated TCRs and HLA-C alleles having the fewest. A later genetic analysis reported fewer N-insertions in productive TCRs among donors in an Asian-associated ancestry cluster than the roughly 650-donor mean. Seventeen rarely observed V segments, including chromosome 9 orphons, were excluded from the earlier analysis of a few hundred of the donors because counts were too low. In vitro tests confirmed that a few of the cytomegalovirus-associated TCR beta chains recognize cytomegalovirus antigens. Linkage disequilibrium might explain the correlated functional status among segregating V segments, but an unknown experimental factor could not be excluded. The study listed 164 TCR beta chains as associated with cytomegalovirus. Specific HLA alleles were associated with about 17,000 TCR beta sequences at a false discovery rate of 0.05 in a later analysis. In both the original and validation cohorts, the classifier was reported to diagnose cytomegalovirus status with high specificity and sensitivity. In this cohort, only TCR beta chains were sequenced, and detectable features were limited by the absence of alpha or paired-chain data.

Library generation was performed with the immunoSEQ multiplex PCR assay. A mixture of 60 forward primers for TCR Vbeta segments and 13 reverse primers for TCR Jbeta segments was used in the multiplex PCR. Amplification of the CDR3 region of rearranged TCR beta genes was performed with a multiplex PCR assay on genomic DNA. Amplified TCR beta libraries were sequenced as 87-base-pair reads on the Illumina HiSeq System. Per the authors' processing: In a later analysis, approximately 74 million unique TCR beta chains were counted across the roughly 670 repertoires, and roughly 10 million of these chains were shared by at least two donors. Raw reads were error-corrected and collapsed into unique sequences with a nearest-neighbor algorithm that merged closely related sequences to remove PCR and sequencing errors. CDR3 sequences were aligned to IMGT reference sequences to assign V, D and J gene segments. For a sequence to be retained, at least a six-nucleotide match to both a V gene segment and a J gene segment was required. A rearrangement counted as productive if the CDR3 had no stop codons and remained in frame with V and J, and every other rearrangement counted as non-productive. CDR3 was defined according to IMGT convention as the region running from the second conserved V-encoded cysteine to the conserved J-encoded phenylalanine. In an earlier analysis of 550 to 650 of the donors, sequences lacking an unambiguous match to a single V gene segment were excluded. In an earlier analysis of a few hundred of the donors, a V segment was called functional when productive rearrangements were above 56.7%, and segregating when the standard deviation between donors exceeded 5%. To diagnose cytomegalovirus status from the catalog of TCR beta chain sequences, a statistical classification framework was built. In a later analysis, TCR nucleotide sequences were compared against IMGT/GENE-DB human TR gene sequences so that V and J genes could be assigned. Using the TCRdist pipeline, a later analysis assigned CDR3 sequences along with most-parsimonious VDJ recombination scenarios. In a later analysis, each TCR beta chain was defined by its CDR3 amino acid sequence together with its V-gene family, and reads without a unique V-gene family were excluded. To address suspected cross-contamination and a sequencing artifact, a later analysis removed a few hundred highly shared, low-generation-probability nucleotide sequences. In a later analysis, a clonal expansion index was calculated for each public chain from normalized within-repertoire ranks of inferred template counts. A later analysis computed generation probabilities with a VDJ recombination model fitted to out-of-frame rearrangements, and checked the results against IGoR. A later analysis scored TCR-TCR, TCR-HLA and TCR-CMV co-occurrence with hypergeometric tests, applying a repertoire-size bias correction to TCR pairs. To estimate false discovery rates, a later analysis permuted the HLA or CMV assignments 20 times. In a later analysis, co-occurring TCRs were grouped with DBSCAN, and TCRdist sequence similarity was added when clustering was performed within HLA-allele-positive subsets. Repertoires with fewer than 30,000 or more than 120,000 public chains, plus five repertoires with anomalous nucleotide sharing, were excluded from co-occurrence clustering. TCRdb provides this immuneACCESS table in a form limited to in-frame rearrangements. Some clones are lacking; in checked studies, under half of them reflect an unresolved V gene, and why the rest are absent is not known. D and trimming come from the DNA, and the V and J calls and clone size come from that table. The sample table contains about 140,000 clones; only one count was recorded for 80% of them. The ten largest clones represent 4.8% of the sample.

At the junction V is shortened by 3 bases and J by 0 bases, with 12 bases in between. From a lookup of the germline V gene (reference sequence), CDR1 and CDR2 are SGHNT and YYREEE. From the cysteine up to the phenylalanine, the CDR3 has a length of 15 residues. The kept DNA is CDR3 alone, 45 bases in frame from the first base. The origin of this receptor is a man aged 30 to 45 in good health. Recombination joined TRBV5-4 with TRBJ2-5; the D gene is perhaps TRBD2, from 5 matching bases. The sequenced sample consisted of PBMCs. The encoded CDR3 is CASSYRGAYQETQYF. The DNA sequence is given as TGTGCCAGCAGCTACCGGGGAGCGTACCAAGAGACCCAGTACTTC.